This TCR beta chain was observed in a study of regulatory T cells in long-lasting Graves disease. Building the TCR beta libraries relied on iRepertoire HTBI primers, and CDR3 regions underwent Arm-PCR. A single record per CDR3 protein comes from TCRdb applying MiXCR to the multiplex PCR reads. The repertoire holds 400,000 to 550,000 distinct CDR3 sequences, with around 17% as singletons. The time point was: newly diagnosed GD, antithyroid drugs for less than 3 months. Extracted PBMC RNA gave rise to the TCR library. The germline V and J ends were trimmed by 4 bases and 4 bases, with 11 bases remaining between them. Germline loops: CDR1 LGHDT, CDR2 YNNKEL (reference sequence). CDR3 length: 14 residues. This clonotype was detected ten times or more. These sequences were also reported in another study, on T cells in Graves' hyperthyroidism and ophthalmopathy.

The V and J genes are TRBV3-1 and TRBJ1-3; tentative D call: TRBD1 (6 bases). The TCR sequence derives from a woman between 18 and 30 years old with Graves disease. The material was peripheral blood mononuclear cells (PBMCs), obtained at new diagnosis, from a patient treated with antithyroid drugs. CDR3 protein: CASSPRTVGNTIYF. CDR3 nucleotides: TGTGCCAGCAGCCCCCGGACAGTGGGAAACACCATATATTTT.